This TCR beta chain stems from a study of shared clonotypes between healthy human individuals. V dropped 2 bases and J dropped 1; count of bases not matched to a gene: 4. CDR3 length equals 15 residues. Germline V gene lookup returns CDR1 SGHTA and CDR2 FQGNSA. Measured with immunoSEQ multiplex PCR; TCRdb has only the in-frame clones, and not every one. The table includes about 79,000 clones, 60% to 70% detected once. The clonotype originates from a man aged 25 to 40 in good health. The genes are TRBV7-2 and TRBJ1-2; 7 positions agree with TRBD1. The sequenced sample was memory CD8+ T cells sorted from blood. Indicated subset: CD45RO+ cells pooled with CCR7-negative TemRA cells. CDR3 region: CASSLTGTDNYGYTF. The CDR3 nucleotides read TGTGCCAGCAGCTTAACCGGGACAGATAACTATGGCTACACCTTC.